One sample yielded the 32 T cell receptor beta chains listed below, sequenced in a study of regulatory T cells in long-lasting Graves disease (dated by TCRdb to the early 2020s). The library was prepared using multiplex PCR. The run used an Illumina HiSeq 4000. iRepertoire HTBI primers and Arm-PCR amplification of CDR3 regions were used to construct TCR beta libraries. TCRdb's own reprocessing of the public reads used fastp at Q25 and MiXCR and kept productive beta chains. Every entry covers one CDR3 protein and lists the most common genes and DNA from its rows. The sample table contains approximately 350,000 distinct CDR3 sequences; only one count was recorded for 10% to 15% of them. Approximately 17% of the sample rests with the top ten. Taken with the paper, the label for time point translates to: newly diagnosed GD, antithyroid drugs for less than 3 months. For both TCR sequencing and RNA sequencing, RNA was extracted from PBMCs in TRIzol.

These data were also filed under a second study, of T cells in Graves' hyperthyroidism and ophthalmopathy.

The input for sequencing was peripheral blood mononuclear cells (PBMCs), taken at new diagnosis, from a patient treated with antithyroid drugs. The receptor set was obtained from a woman younger than 30 with Graves disease. Donor details come from another sample of the same person, matched by shared clones.

This clonotype appeared a few times. The genes are TRBV20-1 and TRBJ2-1; D gene unclear. The germline V and J ends were trimmed by 1 base and 10 bases, with 11 bases remaining between them. The CDR3 runs 12 residues. Germline V CDR1 and CDR2: DFQATT, SNEGSKA (reference sequence). The CDR3 is CSARGDYGEQFF. Here the CDR3 DNA reads TGCAGTGCTAGAGGGGATTACGGAGAGCAGTTCTTC.

The J gene is TRBJ1-4, the V gene TRBV10-3; TRBD1 matches at 8 bases. Per germline, CDR1 ENHRY and CDR2 SYGVKD. This CDR3 comprises 16 residues. The ends lost 0 bases at V and 4 bases at J; junction bases unmatched: 4. CDR3 nucleotides: TGTGCCATCAGTGAGTCGGTGGACAGGGTTAATGAAAAACTGTTTTTT. Translating it yields CAISESVDRVNEKLFF.

This clonotype was seen more than once but under ten times. The chain employs TRBV7-9 and TRBJ2-4; either TRBD1 or TRBD2 may fit D (7 bases each). CDR1 is SEHNR and CDR2 is FQNEAQ in the germline V gene (reference sequence). V lost 4 bases, J lost 8 bases, and 15 bases lay in between. The CDR3 length is 14 residues. The CDR3 DNA follows: TGTGCCAGCAGCTCTCCAGGGGGGGGGGACATTCAGTACTTC. Amino acid sequence: CASSSPGGGDIQYF.

This chain connects TRBV27 to TRBJ2-7, with 7 bases fitting TRBD1. Germline assignment: CDR1 MNHEY and CDR2 SMNVEV (reference sequence). This CDR3 has 13 residues. Trimming removed 8 bases from V and 7 bases from J; junction bases left unmatched: 11. This CDR3 reads CASRSRGNPEQYF. The CDR3 DNA reads TGTGCCAGCCGATCCAGGGGGAACCCAGAGCAGTACTTC.

The sample holds many counts of this clonotype. This chain connects TRBV6-1 to TRBJ2-2, with TRBD2 matching 10 bases. CDR3 length: 16 amino acids. V shed 5 bases, J shed 6 bases, and the junction held 9 bases outside the gene matches. Germline values: CDR1 MNHNS, CDR2 SASEGT. The CDR3 coding sequence is TGTGCCAGCAGTAGCGGGAGGGCCGGTGGACCCGGGGAGCTGTTTTTT. The encoded protein is CASSSGRAGGPGELFF.

This clonotype was seen repeatedly, ten times or more. This rearrangement joins TRBV27 to TRBJ1-2; the D gene is possibly TRBD1 (5 bases). The V and J ends lost 2 bases and 2 bases respectively, with 12 bases between them. This CDR3 has 15 amino acids. The germline V gene has CDR1 MNHEY and CDR2 SMNVEV (reference sequence). The CDR3 DNA follows: TGTGCCAGCAGTTTAATCCAGGGTGGAAACTATGGCTACACCTTC. Protein: CASSLIQGGNYGYTF.

Ten or more counts support this clonotype. The chain uses TRBV11-2 and TRBJ2-2; 9 bases align to TRBD2. V lost 6 bases and J lost 7; bases outside the gene matches: 12. This CDR3 has 16 residues. The germline CDR1 and CDR2 sequences are SGHAT and FQNNGV. In nucleotides, the CDR3 is TGTGCCAGCAGATCATTTAGCGGGAGATTTGGCGGGGAGCTGTTTTTT. Protein: CASRSFSGRFGGELFF.

This clonotype was observed a handful of times. The chain joins TRBV11-2 to TRBJ2-2; D gene unclear. CDR1 is SGHAT, CDR2 FQNNGV, per germline. This CDR3 contains 18 residues. The V and J ends lost 4 bases and 4 bases respectively, with 22 bases between them. CDR3 sequence (DNA): TGTGCCAGCAGCTCCTCTCAAGGCCTACAGCCGCTCACCGGGGAGCTGTTTTTT. This gives the protein CASSSSQGLQPLTGELFF.

The chain employs TRBV19 and TRBJ1-2, with 7 nucleotides matching TRBD1. CDR1 and CDR2 from the germline V gene are LNHDA and SQIVND (reference sequence). V dropped 5 bases and J dropped 6; count of bases not matched to a gene: 9. The CDR3 length is 14 residues. The CDR3 loop reads CASSSRQGTNGYTF. CDR3 nucleotides: TGTGCCAGTAGTTCGCGACAGGGAACTAATGGCTACACCTTC.

CDR3 bases: TGTGCCAGTAGTATCGCGAGCTACTATGGCTACACCTTC. The encoded protein is CASSIASYYGYTF. This chain connects TRBV19 to TRBJ1-2, with D hard to call. Trimming shortened V by 3 bases and J by 3 bases, and 8 bases separated the two germline ends. Germline V gene data show CDR1 as LNHDA and CDR2 as SQIVND (reference sequence). The CDR3 spans 13 residues. Based on the CDR3 plus reference TRBV19 and TRBJ1-2, the full variable domain is DGGITQSPKYLFRKEGQNVTLSCEQNLNHDAMYWYRQDPGQGLRLIYYSQIVNDFQKGDIAEGYSVSREKKESFPLTVTSAQKNPTAFYLCASSIASYYGYTFGSGTRLTVV.

Of note for this clonotype: One end of the junction varies from germline; a read error may be responsible. The chain employs TRBV7-2 and TRBJ1-1; TRBD1 agrees at 7 bases. The CDR3 consists of 13 residues. The germline gives CDR1 SGHTA, CDR2 FQGNSA. The CDR3 spells CASSLTGSREALF. CDR3 in DNA: TGTGCCAGCAGCTTGACAGGGAGTCGTGAGGCTCTCTTT.

The chain employs TRBV15 and TRBJ2-1, with D possibly matching TRBD1 (6 bases). The V end lost 1 base, the J end lost 7 bases, and 17 bases lay between the germline ends. The CDR3 runs to 16 residues. Germline CDR1 LNHNV, CDR2 YYDKDF (reference sequence). The CDR3 loop reads CATSRATGGLWNEQFF. The DNA of the CDR3 is TGTGCCACCAGCAGAGCGACTGGGGGCCTGTGGAATGAGCAGTTCTTC. The full variable domain, rest sourced from reference TRBV15 and TRBJ2-1, is DAMVIQNPRYQVTQFGKPVTLSCSQTLNHNVMYWYQQKSSQAPKLLFHYYDKDFNNEADTPDNFQSRRPNTSFCFLDIRSPGLGDTAMYLCATSRATGGLWNEQFFGPGTRLTVL.

This clonotype was observed many times. The chain joins TRBV19 to TRBJ1-1; a possible D gene is TRBD1 (5 bases). V was clipped by 1 base and J by 3 bases, with 12 bases between them. Germline lookup yields CDR1 LNHDA and CDR2 SQIVND (reference sequence). This CDR3 spans 15 amino acids. CDR3: CASSIVGRVDTEAFF. DNA for the CDR3: TGTGCCAGTAGTATAGTTGGCAGGGTTGACACTGAAGCTTTCTTT.

This clonotype was picked up a small number of times. The V and J genes are TRBV5-1 and TRBJ2-3; D unclear. CDR3 size: 15 residues. With 4 bases removed from V and 4 bases from J, the gap between germline ends came to 16 bases. Germline assignment: CDR1 SGHRS and CDR2 YFSETQ. CDR3: CASSKGPRPPDTQYF. For the CDR3, the DNA is TGCGCCAGCAGCAAAGGGCCTCGGCCACCAGATACGCAGTATTTT.

This clonotype was seen repeatedly, ten times or more. The genes are TRBV19 and TRBJ2-2; 15 nucleotides align to TRBD2. With 1 base clipped from V and 1 base from J, the junction kept 7 bases outside the gene matches. CDR3 size: 20 residues. Germline values: CDR1 LNHDA, CDR2 SQIVND (reference sequence). The CDR3 is CASSIVGLAGGPMNTGELFF. CDR3 coding DNA: TGTGCCAGTAGTATAGTTGGACTAGCGGGAGGGCCCATGAACACCGGGGAGCTGTTTTTT.

This clonotype was recorded only once. The chain recombines TRBV7-3 with TRBJ1-2, with 8 bases matching TRBD1. The CDR3 has 13 amino acids. After removal of 5 bases from V and 6 bases from J, the junction contained 5 bases not matched to a gene. CDR1 SGHTA and CDR2 FQGTGA come from the germline V gene. CDR3 loop: CASSPTTGDGYTF. In DNA, the CDR3 is TGTGCCAGCAGCCCTACGACAGGGGATGGCTACACCTTC.

The J gene is TRBJ2-5, the V gene TRBV15; D is perhaps TRBD2 (7 bases). Trimming left V 2 bases short and J 4 bases short, with 20 bases between. Germline CDR1 is LNHNV and CDR2 is YYDKDF (reference sequence). The CDR3 runs 17 residues. CDR3 DNA sequence: TGTGCCACCAGCAGACGGGCAGGTGGGGGGGCTGGAGAGACCCAGTACTTC. This gives the protein CATSRRAGGGAGETQYF.

This CDR3 reads CASSEWGGIMNTEAFF. CDR3 nucleotide sequence: TGTGCCAGCAGTGAATGGGGGGGGATCATGAACACTGAAGCTTTCTTT. The chain is built from TRBV6-1 and TRBJ1-1, with a possible D match to TRBD1 (5 bases). V was clipped by 2 bases and J by 0 bases, with 13 bases between them. The CDR3 runs 16 residues. Germline V gene lookup returns CDR1 MNHNS and CDR2 SASEGT.

This clonotype was seen ten or more times. The gene calls are TRBV7-8 and TRBJ2-1; TRBD1 might be the D (5 bases). Germline V CDR1 and CDR2: SGHVS, FQNEAQ. The CDR3 has 18 residues. V was trimmed by 6 bases and J by 0 bases, leaving 21 bases between them. CDR3 sequence: CASSWIRYQGSSYNEQFF. CDR3 bases: TGTGCCAGCAGTTGGATCCGATATCAGGGCTCCTCCTACAATGAGCAGTTCTTC.

This clonotype was counted ten times or more. This rearrangement joins TRBV20-1 to TRBJ2-1, with 7 bases matching TRBD2. Germline V gives CDR1 DFQATT, CDR2 SNEGSKA (reference sequence). The CDR3 is 16 amino acids. J gave up 4 bases and V 4 bases, and 13 bases lay outside the gene matches. CDR3 in amino acids: CSATAGALFSYNEQFF. CDR3 in DNA: TGCAGTGCTACGGCGGGAGCCCTTTTTTCTTACAATGAGCAGTTCTTC.

A word on this clonotype: A much larger clone lies a single base off, so this may be a read error. It is likely a read error, because the conserved phenylalanine at the end of the CDR3 is missing. The rearrangement links TRBV6-1 to TRBJ1-2; 7 positions match TRBD1. The CDR3 has 12 residues. The V and J ends lost 6 bases and 7 bases, in that order; junction bases with no gene match: 5. Per germline, CDR1 MNHNS and CDR2 SASEGT. CDR3 in amino acids: CASSQGQSGYTS. The CDR3, as DNA: TGTGCCAGCAGCCAGGGACAGTCTGGCTACACCTCC.

J is TRBJ2-5 and V is TRBV2; no firm D call. CDR1 SNHLY and CDR2 FYNNEI come from the germline V gene. With 3 bases removed from V and 9 bases from J, the gap between germline ends came to 11 bases. The CDR3 has 12 residues. DNA of the CDR3: TGTGCCAGCAGTGAGTTTAGGGTTTCCCAGTACTTC. It yields the protein CASSEFRVSQYF. The whole variable domain, filled in from reference TRBV2 and TRBJ2-5, reads EPEVTQTPSHQVTQMGQEVILRCVPISNHLYFYWYRQILGQKVEFLVSFYNNEISEKSEIFDDQFSVERPDGSNFTLKIRSTKLEDSAMYFCASSEFRVSQYFGPGTRLLVL.

The chain has TRBV12-3 or TRBV12-4 and TRBJ1-5; D remains ambiguous. The V gene lost 3 bases and the J gene lost 6 bases, with 9 bases spanning the gap. The CDR3 extends over 13 amino acids. The CDR3 DNA reads as TGTGCCAGCAGTTTTTTTCTCCGTCAGCCCCAGCATTTT. Translated, it gives CASSFFLRQPQHF.

At least ten counts were recorded for this clonotype. J is TRBJ2-7 and V is TRBV10-3; weak D call: TRBD2 (6 bases). The germline V gene encodes CDR1 ENHRY and CDR2 SYGVKD. Deletions cut 10 bases from V and 5 bases from J, with 18 bases between. CDR3 length: 13 residues. Here the CDR3 DNA reads TGTGCCACTAGCGACCTAGCTATGGACGAGCAGTACTTC. Its protein is CATSDLAMDEQYF.

This clonotype has at least ten counts. V usage is TRBV28 and J usage is TRBJ2-7, with TRBD1 identical over 9 bases. CDR1 and CDR2 from the germline V gene are MDHEN and SYDVKM. The CDR3 contains 19 residues. Trimming removed 5 bases from V and 3 bases from J; junction bases left unmatched: 20. In DNA form, the CDR3 reads TGTGCCAGCAGTCCACACCTCGGGGACAGGGTCTCTCGAAGCTACGAGCAGTACTTC. It codes for CASSPHLGDRVSRSYEQYF. Drawing the rest from reference TRBV28 and TRBJ2-7, the complete variable domain is DVKVTQSSRYLVKRTGEKVFLECVQDMDHENMFWYRQDPGLGLRLIYFSYDVKMKEKGDIPEGYSVSREKKERFSLILESASTNQTSMYLCASSPHLGDRVSRSYEQYFGPGTRLTVT.

The gene calls are TRBV4-3 and TRBJ2-1; TRBD2 might be the D (7 bases). V shed 0 bases and J shed 0 bases, with 12 bases lying between them. The CDR3 is made up of 17 amino acids. CDR1 is LGHNA and CDR2 is YSLEER in the germline V gene. The CDR3 DNA reads TGCGCCAGCAGCCAAGAGGGGGCGGGGGCCTCCTACAATGAGCAGTTCTTC. Translated, it gives CASSQEGAGASYNEQFF.

The sample holds many counts of this clonotype. Here the CDR3 DNA reads TGTGCCAGCAGCCCGGGACATCAGAACACTGAAGCTTTCTTT. Protein: CASSPGHQNTEAFF. The rearrangement joins TRBV12-3 or TRBV12-4 to TRBJ1-1, with a tentative D call TRBD1 (6 bases). The V gene lost 6 bases and the J gene lost 1 base, with 12 bases spanning the gap. This CDR3 is 14 amino acids long.

V gene TRBV29-1 combines with J gene TRBJ2-3; 11 bases map to TRBD2. Germline CDR1 is SQVTM and CDR2 is ANQGSEA. The CDR3 spans 16 residues. Trimming cost V 4 bases and J 5 bases; bases outside gene matches: 11. The CDR3 is CSVGDSGRAGRDTQYF. CDR3 coding DNA: TGCAGCGTTGGGGATAGCGGGAGGGCCGGACGAGATACGCAGTATTTT.

V is TRBV20-1 and J is TRBJ1-4; D is unresolved. Germline loops: CDR1 DFQATT, CDR2 SNEGSKA (reference sequence). The CDR3 sequence is 11 residues long. V was clipped by 0 bases and J by 6 bases, with 2 bases between them. This chain's CDR3 is CSARDDEKLFF. The CDR3 bases are TGCAGTGCTAGAGATGATGAAAAACTGTTTTTT.

This chain connects TRBV19 to TRBJ2-7; a weak D match, TRBD2 (5 bases). Looked up from germline, CDR1 is LNHDA and CDR2 is SQIVND (reference sequence). The CDR3 extends over 13 amino acids. V lost 5 bases and J 9 bases, leaving 17 bases between the germline ends. CDR3 bases: TGTGCCAGTAGTGAGACGGGAAAATCGGGGCAGTACTTC. Amino acid sequence: CASSETGKSGQYF.

This clonotype was seen at least ten times. The gene calls are TRBV29-1 and TRBJ2-1; tentatively, D is TRBD1 (5 bases). Trimming stripped 4 bases from V and 6 bases from J, with 10 bases between. Germline CDR1 and CDR2: SQVTM and ANQGSEA. The CDR3 is made up of 12 amino acids. CDR3 region: CSVARRANEQFF. The CDR3 DNA reads as TGCAGCGTTGCTCGCAGGGCCAATGAGCAGTTCTTC.

This clonotype has ten or more counts. The CDR3 nucleotides read TGCGCCAGCAGCCCGTTCCCGGACTCTGGAAACACCATATATTTT. It specifies CASSPFPDSGNTIYF. The V gene is TRBV5-1, the J gene TRBJ1-3; D is undetermined. Germline V lookup: CDR1 SGHRS, CDR2 YFSETQ. The CDR3 spans 15 residues. V was clipped by 4 bases and J by 0 bases, with 11 bases between them.